The 22 T cell receptor beta chains listed next were all sequenced from one sample in a study of a mutant IDH1 vaccine in newly diagnosed glioma. Time point of the sample: week 23, last vaccination. Every vaccination contained 300 ug of the mutant IDH1 20-mer peptide and was paired with topical imiquimod. Generated by immunoSEQ multiplex PCR, the TCRdb table keeps only in-frame clones and is missing some. Of approximately 82,000 clones in the sample, 65% to 90% were seen once. Their antigens are not known. The sample was PBMCs, taken from a glioma patient whose treatment included an IDH1 peptide vaccine. These receptors came from a man in his thirties or forties with glioma. Some clones in this sample may be carry-over from other donors' samples.

The chain recombines TRBV21-1 with TRBJ2-5; the table's D gene call, TRBD2, was not cross checked with the DNA. TRBV21-1 is shown as a pseudogene. The length of the CDR3 is 15 residues. The CDR3: CASSKVTPLRETQYF. The CDR3, as DNA: TGTGCCAGCAGCAAAGTGACTCCCCTGCGGGAGACCCAGTACTTC.

This clone was picked up one time. The rearrangement joins TRBV10-3 to TRBJ2-1; 7 positions agree with TRBD2. This CDR3 region has 15 residues. With V trimmed by 2 bases and J by 4 bases, 5 bases remained unmatched. CDR1 is ENHRY and CDR2 is SYGVKD in the germline V gene. The DNA of the CDR3 is TGTGCCATCAGTGAGGGGCGGGAGTGGTACAATGAGCAGTTCTTC. This encodes CAISEGREWYNEQFF.

The chain has TRBV6-5 and TRBJ2-7; D might be TRBD2 (6 bases). CDR1 and CDR2 from the germline V gene are MNHEY and SVGAGI. The length of the CDR3 is 14 residues. Trimming cost V 5 bases and J 1 base, with 12 bases left between them. The CDR3 bases are TGTGCCAGCAGTCGATTAGCGGCTTCCTACGAGCAGTACTTC. Protein: CASSRLAASYEQYF.

CDR3 protein: CAWSGGEGYNEQFF. The CDR3 nucleotides read TGTGCCTGGAGTGGAGGGGAAGGCTACAATGAGCAGTTCTTC. This sequence joins TRBV30 and TRBJ2-1; D is perhaps TRBD1 or TRBD2 (5 bases each). This CDR3 is built from 14 residues. V gave up 1 base and J gave up 3 bases, with 10 bases separating them. The germline V gene encodes CDR1 GTSNPN and CDR2 SVGIG (reference sequence). Full variable domain (rest looked up from reference TRBV30 and TRBJ2-1): SQTIHQWPATLVQPVGSPLSLECTVEGTSNPNLYWYRQAAGRGLQLLFYSVGIGQISSEVPQNLSASRPQDRQFILSSKKLLLSDSGFYLCAWSGGEGYNEQFFGPGTRLTVL.

The table lists this clone with a few counts. A read error may produce the germline difference seen at one junction end. V and J are TRBV7-2 and TRBJ1-2; weak D call: TRBD1 (5 bases). In germline, CDR1 is SGHTA, CDR2 FQGNSA. The CDR3 has 11 amino acids. CDR3 sequence reads: CASSQGTAHQF. CDR3 in DNA: TGTGCCAGCAGCCAAGGGACCGCTCACCAGTTC. The full variable domain, its missing parts supplied by reference TRBV7-2 and TRBJ1-2, is GAGVSQSPSNKVTEKGKDVELRCDPISGHTALYWYRQSLGQGLEFLIYFQGNSAPDKSGLPSDRFSAERTGGSVSTLTIQRTQQEDSAVYLCASSQGTAHQFGSGTRLTVV.

V usage is TRBV30 and J usage is TRBJ2-1; TRBD1 or TRBD2 may be the D gene (5 bases each). V was clipped by 5 bases and J by 2 bases, with 16 bases between them. The CDR3 runs to 15 residues. CDR1 is GTSNPN and CDR2 is SVGIG in the germline V gene (reference sequence). The CDR3 DNA is TGTGCCTGGCACTCCGGGACGCTGACCTACAATGAGCAGTTCTTC. It specifies CAWHSGTLTYNEQFF.

The chain combines TRBV5-4 with TRBJ2-1; 12 positions agree with TRBD2. Germline values: CDR1 SGHNT, CDR2 YYREEE (reference sequence). The CDR3 is 14 amino acids. J lost 11 bases, V lost 4 bases, and 7 bases had no gene match. The CDR3 loop is CASSLKTSGGQQFF. The CDR3 DNA reads TGTGCCAGCAGCCTCAAGACTAGCGGGGGTCAGCAGTTCTTC.

This clone was observed a handful of times. The rearrangement uses TRBV30 and TRBJ1-2; 9 bases are shared with TRBD1. The V segment lost 3 bases and the J segment 8 bases; nucleotides outside the gene matches: 16. The CDR3 spans 16 residues. Germline CDR1 is GTSNPN and CDR2 is SVGIG (reference sequence). Written as DNA, the CDR3 is TGTGCCTGGAGGGGGGACAGGGTCCGTAACTATGGCGGCTACACCTTC. It codes for CAWRGDRVRNYGGYTF.

The V gene is TRBV7-2, the J gene TRBJ2-5; the match to TRBD2 covers 13 bases. Trimming at V came to 4 bases and at J to 5 bases, leaving 7 bases not matched to a gene. Germline V lookup: CDR1 SGHTA, CDR2 FQGNSA. This CDR3 is 16 amino acids long. The CDR3 sequence is CASSSRLAGGVETQYF. The CDR3 nucleotides are TGTGCCAGCAGCTCCCGACTAGCGGGGGGTGTGGAGACCCAGTACTTC.

The V and J genes are TRBV29-1 and TRBJ1-1; D unclear. Trimming removed 4 bases at V and 2 bases at J, with 11 bases between. Germline loops: CDR1 SQVTM, CDR2 ANQGSEA. This CDR3 is built from 13 residues. The CDR3 nucleotides read TGCAGCGTTGCTGGCATCTTTAACACTGAAGCTTTCTTT. It codes for CSVAGIFNTEAFF.

The rearrangement links TRBV7-6 to TRBJ2-1; TRBD2 matches at 10 bases. CDR1 and CDR2 (germline): SGHVS, FNYEAQ. The CDR3 covers 16 residues. Trimming took 3 bases from V and 6 from J; bases not matched to a gene: 8. CDR3 nucleotides: TGTGCCAGCAGCTTTCCCGAGCGGGGGGGTGGCAATGAGCAGTTCTTC. The encoded protein is CASSFPERGGGNEQFF.

Comment on this clone: A read error may produce the germline difference seen at one junction end. Other DNA sequences in this specimen translate into the identical CDR3. V is TRBV6-5 and J is TRBJ1-1; D unclear. The CDR3 spans 14 residues. The germline gives CDR1 MNHEY, CDR2 SVGAGI. This chain's CDR3 is CASSTRSLHTEAFF. The CDR3 bases are TGCGCCAGCAGTACGCGCTCTCTGCACACTGAAGCTTTCTTT.

This chain links TRBV5-1 with TRBJ2-1; 13 bases line up with TRBD2. This CDR3 spans 16 amino acids. Trimming cost V 4 bases and J 3 bases; bases outside gene matches: 4. Per germline, CDR1 SGHRS and CDR2 YFSETQ. The DNA of the CDR3 is TGCGCCAGCAGCCCGGGACTAGCGGGGTTCTACAATGAGCAGTTCTTC. Protein product: CASSPGLAGFYNEQFF.

V gene TRBV28 combines with J gene TRBJ1-5; D is ambiguous. There are 13 residues in the CDR3. The germline gives CDR1 MDHEN, CDR2 SYDVKM. Trimming shortened V by 6 bases and J by 0 bases, and 6 bases separated the two germline ends. The DNA for the CDR3 is TGTGCCAGCAGGACAAATAGCAATCAGCCCCAGCATTTT. Its protein product is CASRTNSNQPQHF.

This CDR3 reads CASSSGTSGEYQETQYF. The CDR3 coding sequence is TGTGCCAGCAGCTCCGGGACTAGCGGAGAGTACCAAGAGACCCAGTACTTC. The chain links TRBV28 to TRBJ2-5; 11 bases agree with TRBD2. The CDR3 extends over 17 amino acids. Germline CDR1 MDHEN, CDR2 SYDVKM. V shed 6 bases and J 0 bases; nucleotides not matched to a gene: 9.

The genes are TRBV2 and TRBJ2-7, with 10 positions matching TRBD2. J lost 7 bases, V lost 6 bases, and 9 bases had no gene match. In germline, CDR1 is SNHLY, CDR2 FYNNEI. CDR3 length equals 14 residues. In DNA, the CDR3 is TGTGCCAGCAGGGCTCTAGCGGGAGTCGGGGAGCAGTACTTC. Its protein product is CASRALAGVGEQYF.

J is TRBJ1-2 and V is TRBV9; 8 nucleotides line up with TRBD1. Germline lookup yields CDR1 SGDLS and CDR2 YYNGEE. The CDR3 consists of 14 residues. J lost 7 bases, V lost 4 bases, and 9 bases had no gene match. CDR3 in amino acids: CASSTQGARGGYTF. CDR3 nucleotide sequence: TGTGCCAGCAGCACCCAGGGGGCGCGAGGTGGCTACACCTTC.

The chain combines TRBV7-9 with TRBJ2-6, with D uncertain. From germline, CDR1 is SEHNR and CDR2 FQNEAQ (reference sequence). Trimming took 5 bases from V and 0 from J, leaving 11 bases between them. The CDR3 runs to 16 residues. The CDR3 loop is CASSLSRGSGANVLTF. The CDR3 DNA reads as TGTGCCAGCAGCCTATCTAGAGGCTCTGGGGCCAACGTCCTGACTTTC. Looking up the rest from reference TRBV7-9 and TRBJ2-6 gives the full variable domain: DTGVSQNPRHKITKRGQNVTFRCDPISEHNRLYWYRQTLGQGPEFLTYFQNEAQLEKSRLLSDRFSAERPKGSFSTLEIQRTEQGDSAMYLCASSLSRGSGANVLTFGAGSRLTVL.

The genes are TRBV6-1 and TRBJ1-6; TRBD1 is a possible D gene (5 bases). V gave up 3 bases and J gave up 9 bases, with 15 bases separating them. The CDR3 spans 15 residues. Germline V lookup: CDR1 MNHNS, CDR2 SASEGT. CDR3 nucleotide sequence: TGTGCCAGCAGTGACTACCAGGGCGAGGGTTCACCCCTCCACTTT. Translation: CASSDYQGEGSPLHF.

The chain is built from TRBV29-1 and TRBJ2-1, with TRBD2 as a possible D gene (6 bases). The CDR3 contains 13 residues. Germline CDR1 is SQVTM and CDR2 is ANQGSEA. V gave up 6 bases and J gave up 3 bases, with 12 bases separating them. The chain's CDR3 is CSVPGRDYNEQFF. CDR3 DNA: TGCAGCGTCCCAGGGCGGGACTACAATGAGCAGTTCTTC.

The table lists this clone with a few counts. V and J are TRBV7-2 and TRBJ1-2; maybe TRBD1 (5 bases). The CDR3 totals 15 residues. The ends were cut back, 5 bases at V and 1 base at J, with 14 bases in the middle. Germline lookup yields CDR1 SGHTA and CDR2 FQGNSA. The CDR3 sequence: CASSPWGLGNYGYTF. The CDR3 DNA reads as TGTGCCAGCAGCCCCTGGGGGTTGGGTAACTATGGCTACACCTTC.

This chain uses TRBV7-2 with TRBJ2-5, with a possible D match to TRBD2 (5 bases). Looked up from germline, CDR1 is SGHTA and CDR2 is FQGNSA. There are 12 residues in the CDR3. V was clipped by 6 bases and J by 5 bases, with 10 bases between them. The CDR3 sequence is CASRDGMETQYF. In DNA form, the CDR3 reads TGTGCCAGCAGGGACGGGATGGAGACCCAGTACTTC. Full variable domain (rest looked up from reference TRBV7-2 and TRBJ2-5): GAGVSQSPSNKVTEKGKDVELRCDPISGHTALYWYRQSLGQGLEFLIYFQGNSAPDKSGLPSDRFSAERTGGSVSTLTIQRTQQEDSAVYLCASRDGMETQYFGPGTRLLVL.